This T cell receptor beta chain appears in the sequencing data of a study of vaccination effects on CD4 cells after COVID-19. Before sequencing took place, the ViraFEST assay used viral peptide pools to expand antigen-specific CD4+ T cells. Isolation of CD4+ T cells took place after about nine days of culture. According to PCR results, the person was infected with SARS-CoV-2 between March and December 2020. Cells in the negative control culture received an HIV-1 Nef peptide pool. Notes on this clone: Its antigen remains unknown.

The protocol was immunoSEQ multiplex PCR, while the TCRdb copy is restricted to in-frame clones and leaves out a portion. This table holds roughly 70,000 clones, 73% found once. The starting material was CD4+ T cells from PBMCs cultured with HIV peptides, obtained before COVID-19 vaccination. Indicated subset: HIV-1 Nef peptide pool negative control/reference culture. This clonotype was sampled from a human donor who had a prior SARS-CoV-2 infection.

The CDR3 protein is CASSFKGTFTEAFF. CDR3 DNA sequence: TGTGCCAGCAGCTTCAAAGGGACCTTCACTGAAGCTTTCTTT. This chain links TRBV11-3 with TRBJ1-1, with a weak D call TRBD1 (5 bases). The CDR3 extends over 14 amino acids. Germline CDR1 reads SGHNT; CDR2 reads YENEEA. V was shortened by 3 bases and J by 4 bases, with 12 bases between the two germline ends.